The sequence of this TCR beta chain was determined in a study of T cells in Graves' hyperthyroidism and ophthalmopathy. On the study more broadly: Peripheral blood was secured at the point of initial diagnosis, before any treatment.

The CDR3 sequence is 14 residues long. Trimming cost V 3 bases and J 0 bases, with 6 bases left between them. Germline CDR1 reads SQVTM; CDR2 reads ANQGSEA. This clonotype was recorded at least ten times. Amplified TCR beta CDR3 regions derived from RNA transcripts. TCR CDR3 regions were first amplified by RT-PCR with HTBI primers. One entry per CDR3 protein, called by TCRdb with MiXCR from the multiplex PCR reads. The sample yields 700,000 to 850,000 distinct CDR3 sequences, around 40% seen once. V and J are TRBV29-1 and TRBJ2-6; no firm D call. Specimen: blood. The clonotype originates from a woman in her forties with Graves' hyperthyroidism. The CDR3, as DNA: TGCAGCGTTGAGGGCCTCTCTGGGGCCAACGTCCTGACTTTC. It encodes CSVEGLSGANVLTF.